One TCR beta chain is described in this entry. Its antigen is undetermined. The sample originates from a study of T cell responses to AZD1222 COVID-19 vaccine. General study results and limits: Reportedly, close to half of spike-specific TCRs are directed against unmutated variant regions. No repertoire was sampled before or during the peak T cell response, only after it. White British people made up most donors, females outnumbered males, and clonal diversity was possibly underestimated. Spike-specific TCRs gained breadth and depth after people received two AZD1222 doses.

Using immunoSEQ multiplex PCR, the repertoire was profiled, and TCRdb retains in-frame clones only, with some absent. This table holds 150,000 or so clones, about nine tenths found once. The sequence derives from an adult who received the AZD1222 COVID-19 vaccine. The source material was peripheral blood, sampled 28 days after the second AZD1222 dose.

The DNA for the CDR3 is TGTGCCACCAGCAGCCCGGACAGTAGTTACTACGAGCAGTACTTC. Its translation: CATSSPDSSYYEQYF. The chain combines TRBV15 with TRBJ2-7, with D possibly matching TRBD1 (6 bases). There are 15 residues in the CDR3. CDR1 is LNHNV, CDR2 YYDKDF, per germline (reference sequence). Trimming removed 3 bases from V and 3 bases from J, with 15 bases in between.